This TCR beta chain was sequenced for a study of blood T cell repertoires in COVID-19. The length of the CDR3 is 13 residues. Trimming removed 5 bases from V and 8 bases from J, with 10 bases in between. Profiled with immunoSEQ multiplex PCR; TCRdb holds only in-frame clones, not every one. The sample holds 350,000 or so clones, more than 85% seen once. Cohorts were determined from participant-reported clinical history. This receptor was taken from a woman in her 30s who had recovered from COVID-19. The material sequenced was PBMCs or T cells enriched from blood (not recorded which). The V call is TRBV12-3 or TRBV12-4, the J call TRBJ1-6; perhaps TRBD1 as D (5 bases). CDR3 sequence reads: CASSNSRDSPLHF. DNA for the CDR3: TGTGCCAGCAGTAATAGCAGGGATTCACCCCTCCACTTT.